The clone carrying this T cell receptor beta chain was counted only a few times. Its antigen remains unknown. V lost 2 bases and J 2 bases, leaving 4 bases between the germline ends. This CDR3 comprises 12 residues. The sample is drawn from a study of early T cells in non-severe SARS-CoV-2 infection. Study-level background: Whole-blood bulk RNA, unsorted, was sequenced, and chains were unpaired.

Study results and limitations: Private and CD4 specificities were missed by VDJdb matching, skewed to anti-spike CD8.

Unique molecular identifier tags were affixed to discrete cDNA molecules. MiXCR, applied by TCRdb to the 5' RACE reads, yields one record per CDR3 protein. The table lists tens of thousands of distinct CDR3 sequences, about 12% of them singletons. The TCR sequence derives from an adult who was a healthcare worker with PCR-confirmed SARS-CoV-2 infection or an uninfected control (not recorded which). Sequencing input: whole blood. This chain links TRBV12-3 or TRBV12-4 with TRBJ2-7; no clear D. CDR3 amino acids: CASSLKAYEQYF. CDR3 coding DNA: TGTGCCAGCAGTTTAAAGGCCTACGAGCAGTACTTC.